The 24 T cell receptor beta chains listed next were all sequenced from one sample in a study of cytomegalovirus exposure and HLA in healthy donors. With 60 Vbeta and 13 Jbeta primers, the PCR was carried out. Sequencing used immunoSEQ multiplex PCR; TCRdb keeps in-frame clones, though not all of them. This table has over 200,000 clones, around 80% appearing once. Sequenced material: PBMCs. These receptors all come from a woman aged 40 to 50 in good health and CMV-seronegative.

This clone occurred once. CDR3: CASSGTGTPGAGELFF. Written as DNA, the CDR3 is TGCGCCAGCAGCGGCACCGGGACTCCCGGGGCCGGGGAGCTGTTTTTT. The chain joins TRBV5-1 to TRBJ2-2, with D perhaps TRBD2 (6 bases). CDR3 length: 16 residues. The V gene lost 4 bases and the J gene lost 6 bases, with 19 bases spanning the gap. Germline V CDR1 and CDR2: SGHRS, YFSETQ.

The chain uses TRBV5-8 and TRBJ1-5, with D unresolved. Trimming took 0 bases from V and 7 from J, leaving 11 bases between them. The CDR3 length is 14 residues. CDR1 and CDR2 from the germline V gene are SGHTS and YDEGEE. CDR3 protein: CASSLGGVWQPQHF. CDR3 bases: TGTGCCAGCAGCTTGGGCGGGGTATGGCAGCCCCAGCATTTT.

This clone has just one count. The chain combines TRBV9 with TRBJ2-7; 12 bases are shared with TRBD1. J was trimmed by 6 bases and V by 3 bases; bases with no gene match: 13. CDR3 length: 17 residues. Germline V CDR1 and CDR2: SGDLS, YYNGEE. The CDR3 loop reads CASSELSTGTGGCEQYF. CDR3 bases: TGTGCCAGCAGCGAGCTATCGACCGGGACAGGGGGCTGCGAGCAGTACTTC.

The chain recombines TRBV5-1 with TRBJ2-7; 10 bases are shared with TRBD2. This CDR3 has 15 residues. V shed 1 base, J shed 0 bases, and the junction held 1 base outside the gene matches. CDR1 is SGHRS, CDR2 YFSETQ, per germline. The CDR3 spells CASSLLAGGSYEQYF. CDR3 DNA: TGCGCCAGCAGCTTGTTAGCGGGGGGCTCCTACGAGCAGTACTTC.

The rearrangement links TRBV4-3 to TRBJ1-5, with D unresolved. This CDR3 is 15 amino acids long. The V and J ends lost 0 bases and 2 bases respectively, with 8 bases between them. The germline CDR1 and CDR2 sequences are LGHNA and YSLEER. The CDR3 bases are TGCGCCAGCAGCCAAGATTCTACGGGCAATCAGCCCCAGCATTTT. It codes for CASSQDSTGNQPQHF.

The chain's CDR3 is CASRGPGEDEAFF. In DNA, the CDR3 is TGTGCCAGCAGGGGGCCGGGGGAAGATGAAGCTTTCTTT. The chain couples TRBV2 to TRBJ1-1, with D possibly TRBD1 on 5 matching bases. This CDR3 is 13 amino acids long. Per the germline V gene, CDR1 is SNHLY and CDR2 is FYNNEI. V lost 6 bases, J lost 7 bases, and 15 bases lay in between. Full variable domain (remainder filled in from reference TRBV2 and TRBJ1-1): EPEVTQTPSHQVTQMGQEVILRCVPISNHLYFYWYRQILGQKVEFLVSFYNNEISEKSEIFDDQFSVERPDGSNFTLKIRSTKLEDSAMYFCASRGPGEDEAFFGQGTRLTVV.

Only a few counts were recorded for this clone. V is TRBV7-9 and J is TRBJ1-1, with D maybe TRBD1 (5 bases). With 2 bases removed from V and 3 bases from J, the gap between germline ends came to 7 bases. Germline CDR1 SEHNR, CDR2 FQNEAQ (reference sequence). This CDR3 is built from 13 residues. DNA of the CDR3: TGTGCCAGCAGCTTAAGGGGTGACACTGAAGCTTTCTTT. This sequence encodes CASSLRGDTEAFF. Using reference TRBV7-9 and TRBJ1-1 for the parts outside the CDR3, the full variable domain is DTGVSQNPRHKITKRGQNVTFRCDPISEHNRLYWYRQTLGQGPEFLTYFQNEAQLEKSRLLSDRFSAERPKGSFSTLEIQRTEQGDSAMYLCASSLRGDTEAFFGQGTRLTVV.

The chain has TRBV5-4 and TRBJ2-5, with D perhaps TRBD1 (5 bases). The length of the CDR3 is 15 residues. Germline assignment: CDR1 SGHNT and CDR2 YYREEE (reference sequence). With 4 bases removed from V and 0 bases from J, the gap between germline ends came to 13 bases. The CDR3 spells CASSVRELYQETQYF. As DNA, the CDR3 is TGTGCCAGCAGCGTCAGGGAATTATACCAAGAGACCCAGTACTTC.

The DNA for the CDR3 is TGTGCCAGCAGCTCCGGGGACAGCTGGGCCTACGAGCAGTACTTC. It yields the protein CASSSGDSWAYEQYF. V is TRBV9 and J is TRBJ2-7; TRBD1 aligns across 7 bases. This CDR3 contains 15 residues. The germline V gene has CDR1 SGDLS and CDR2 YYNGEE. V lost 4 bases and J lost 2; bases outside the gene matches: 9. Variable domain in full (rest from reference TRBV9 and TRBJ2-7): DSGVTQTPKHLITATGQRVTLRCSPRSGDLSVYWYQQSLDQGLQFLIQYYNGEERAKGNILERFSAQQFPDLHSELNLSSLELGDSALYFCASSSGDSWAYEQYFGPGTRLTVT.

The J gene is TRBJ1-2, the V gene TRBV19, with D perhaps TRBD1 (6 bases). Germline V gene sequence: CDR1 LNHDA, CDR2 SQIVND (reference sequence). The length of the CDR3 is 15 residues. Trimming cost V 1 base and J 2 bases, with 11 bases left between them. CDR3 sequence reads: CASSIVGQGNYGYTF. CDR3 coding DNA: TGTGCCAGTAGTATAGTGGGGCAGGGGAACTATGGCTACACCTTC. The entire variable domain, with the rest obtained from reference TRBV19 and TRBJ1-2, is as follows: DGGITQSPKYLFRKEGQNVTLSCEQNLNHDAMYWYRQDPGQGLRLIYYSQIVNDFQKGDIAEGYSVSREKKESFPLTVTSAQKNPTAFYLCASSIVGQGNYGYTFGSGTRLTVV.

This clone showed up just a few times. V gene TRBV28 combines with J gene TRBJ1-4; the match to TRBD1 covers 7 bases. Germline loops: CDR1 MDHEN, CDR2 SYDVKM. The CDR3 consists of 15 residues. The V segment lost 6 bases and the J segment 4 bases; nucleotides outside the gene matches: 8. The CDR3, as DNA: TGTGCCAGCAGCCCACCGGGACAGCATAATGAAAAACTGTTTTTT. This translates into CASSPPGQHNEKLFF.

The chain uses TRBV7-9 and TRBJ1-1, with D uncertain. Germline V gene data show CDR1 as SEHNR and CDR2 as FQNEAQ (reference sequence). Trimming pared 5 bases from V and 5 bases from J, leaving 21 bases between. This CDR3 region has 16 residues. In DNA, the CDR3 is TGTGCCAGCAGCACAACCCGACGGTCGCGAGGGACTGAAGCTTTCTTT. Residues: CASSTTRRSRGTEAFF.

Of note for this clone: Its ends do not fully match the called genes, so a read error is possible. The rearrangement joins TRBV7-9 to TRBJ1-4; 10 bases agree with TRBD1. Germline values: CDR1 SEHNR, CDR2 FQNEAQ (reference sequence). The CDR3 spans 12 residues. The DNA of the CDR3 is TGTTCCAGCCGGACAGGGGGAGAAAAACTGTTTTTT. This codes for CSSRTGGEKLFF.

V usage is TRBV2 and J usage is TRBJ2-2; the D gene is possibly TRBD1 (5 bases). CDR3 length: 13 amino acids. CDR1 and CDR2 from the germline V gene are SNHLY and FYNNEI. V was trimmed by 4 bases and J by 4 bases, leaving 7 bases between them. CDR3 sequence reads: CASSVGPTGELFF. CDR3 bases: TGTGCCAGCAGTGTGGGGCCCACCGGGGAGCTGTTTTTT.

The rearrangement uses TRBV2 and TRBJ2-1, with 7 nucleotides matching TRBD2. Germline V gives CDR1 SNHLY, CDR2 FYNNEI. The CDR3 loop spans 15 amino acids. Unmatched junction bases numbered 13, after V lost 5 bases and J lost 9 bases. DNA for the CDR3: TGTGCCAGCAGTCCGAACGGACTAGGATCGGGTGAGCAGTTCTTC. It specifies CASSPNGLGSGEQFF. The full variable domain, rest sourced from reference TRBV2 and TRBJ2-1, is EPEVTQTPSHQVTQMGQEVILRCVPISNHLYFYWYRQILGQKVEFLVSFYNNEISEKSEIFDDQFSVERPDGSNFTLKIRSTKLEDSAMYFCASSPNGLGSGEQFFGPGTRLTVL.

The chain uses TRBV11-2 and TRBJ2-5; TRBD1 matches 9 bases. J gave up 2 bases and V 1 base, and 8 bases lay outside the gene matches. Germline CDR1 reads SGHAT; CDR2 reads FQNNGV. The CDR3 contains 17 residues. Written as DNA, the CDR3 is TGTGCCAGCAGCTTAGGGGGGACCGGGACAGGGCAAGAGACCCAGTACTTC. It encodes CASSLGGTGTGQETQYF.

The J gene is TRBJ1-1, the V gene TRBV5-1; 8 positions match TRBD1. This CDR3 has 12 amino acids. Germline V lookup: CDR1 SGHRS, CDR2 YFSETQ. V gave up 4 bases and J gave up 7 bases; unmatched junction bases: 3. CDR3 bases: TGCGCCAGCAGCAGGGACAGGTATGAAGCTTTCTTT. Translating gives CASSRDRYEAFF.

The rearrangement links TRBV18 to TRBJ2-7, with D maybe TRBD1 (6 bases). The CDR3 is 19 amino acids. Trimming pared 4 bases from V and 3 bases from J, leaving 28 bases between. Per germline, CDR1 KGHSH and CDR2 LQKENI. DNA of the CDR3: TGTGCCAGCTCACGCAGATTCGCAGGGGCCCTCTTTCCATTCTACGAGCAGTACTTC. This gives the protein CASSRRFAGALFPFYEQYF. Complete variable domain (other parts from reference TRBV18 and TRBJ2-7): NAGVMQNPRHLVRRRGQEARLRCSPMKGHSHVYWYRQLPEEGLKFMVYLQKENIIDESGMPKERFSAEFPKEGPSILRIQQVVRGDSAAYFCASSRRFAGALFPFYEQYFGPGTRLTVT.

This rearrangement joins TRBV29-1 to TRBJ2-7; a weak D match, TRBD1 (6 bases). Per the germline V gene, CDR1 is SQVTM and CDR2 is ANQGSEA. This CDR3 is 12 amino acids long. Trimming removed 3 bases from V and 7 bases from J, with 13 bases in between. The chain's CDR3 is CSVEAGQGEQYF. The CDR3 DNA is TGCAGCGTTGAGGCAGGCCAGGGGGAGCAGTACTTC.

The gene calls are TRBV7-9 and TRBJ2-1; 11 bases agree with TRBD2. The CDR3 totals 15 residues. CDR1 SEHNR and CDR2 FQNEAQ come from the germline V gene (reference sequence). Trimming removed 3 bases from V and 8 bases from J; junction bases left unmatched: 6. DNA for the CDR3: TGTGCCAGCAGCTTTAGCGGGGGGGCAGTGCATGAGCAGTTCTTC. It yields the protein CASSFSGGAVHEQFF.

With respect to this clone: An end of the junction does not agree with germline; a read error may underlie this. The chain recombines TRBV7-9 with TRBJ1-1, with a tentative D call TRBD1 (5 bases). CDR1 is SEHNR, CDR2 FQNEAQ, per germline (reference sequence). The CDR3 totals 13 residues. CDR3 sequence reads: CSSSLPGNAEAFF. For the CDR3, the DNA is TGTTCCAGCAGCTTACCAGGGAATGCTGAAGCTTTCTTT.

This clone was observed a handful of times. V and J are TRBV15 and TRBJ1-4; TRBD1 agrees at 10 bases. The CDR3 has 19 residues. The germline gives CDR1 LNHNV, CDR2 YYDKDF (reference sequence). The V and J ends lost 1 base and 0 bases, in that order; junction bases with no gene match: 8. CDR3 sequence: CATSRGPGQGPATNEKLFF. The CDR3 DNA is TGTGCCACCAGCAGAGGTCCGGGACAGGGGCCTGCAACTAATGAAAAACTGTTTTTT.

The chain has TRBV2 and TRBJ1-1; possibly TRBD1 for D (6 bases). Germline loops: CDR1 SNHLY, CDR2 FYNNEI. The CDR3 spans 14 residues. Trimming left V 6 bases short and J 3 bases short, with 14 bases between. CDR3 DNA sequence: TGTGCCAGCAGGGCCCGGTGGGGGCACACTGAAGCTTTCTTT. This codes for CASRARWGHTEAFF.

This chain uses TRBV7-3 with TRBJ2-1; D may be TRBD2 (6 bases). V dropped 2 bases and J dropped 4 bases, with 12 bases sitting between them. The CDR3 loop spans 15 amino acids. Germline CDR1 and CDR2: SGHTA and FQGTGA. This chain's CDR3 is CASSLSGGDYNEQFF. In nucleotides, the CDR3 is TGTGCCAGCAGCTTATCTGGCGGGGATTACAATGAGCAGTTCTTC.